Below, 17 T cell receptor beta chains from the same sample are listed, as sequenced in a study of blood T cell repertoires in COVID-19. Measured with immunoSEQ multiplex PCR; TCRdb has only the in-frame clones, and not every one. The table includes roughly 180,000 clones, around 80% detected once. Sequenced sample: peripheral blood. These receptors were taken from a woman older than 75 with COVID-19, enrolled during active disease.

The chain uses TRBV29-1 and TRBJ2-3; TRBD2 aligns across 7 bases. V gave up 6 bases and J gave up 2 bases; unmatched junction bases: 5. The CDR3 loop spans 13 amino acids. Germline CDR1 and CDR2: SQVTM and ANQGSEA. The CDR3 is CSVEGTTTDTQYF. In DNA form, the CDR3 reads TGCAGCGTCGAGGGGACTACCACAGATACGCAGTATTTT.

This CDR3 is CASSEGGNTGELFF. DNA for the CDR3: TGTGCCAGCAGTGAGGGGGGAAACACCGGGGAGCTGTTTTTT. The chain couples TRBV2 to TRBJ2-2; D possibly corresponds to TRBD2 (6 bases). The V end lost 3 bases, the J end lost 2 bases, and 7 bases lay between the germline ends. This CDR3 comprises 14 residues. CDR1 SNHLY and CDR2 FYNNEI come from the germline V gene.

This clone has a handful of counts. V usage is TRBV4-3 and J usage is TRBJ2-5; TRBD2 agrees at 11 bases. The junction had 4 bases not matched to a gene; V was cut back by 3 bases and J by 4 bases. Per germline, CDR1 LGHNA and CDR2 YSLEER. The CDR3 contains 15 residues. CDR3 bases: TGCGCCAGCAGCCAGTCTACTAGCGGGGGAGAGACCCAGTACTTC. Amino acids: CASSQSTSGGETQYF.

This clone was found once. The genes are TRBV5-8 and TRBJ1-2; tentatively, D is TRBD1 (6 bases). The V end lost 0 bases, the J end lost 1 base, and 13 bases lay between the germline ends. Germline CDR1 SGHTS, CDR2 YDEGEE. The CDR3 consists of 16 residues. The CDR3 nucleotides are TGTGCCAGCAGCTTGGACGCCGGGACAAGTAACTATGGCTACACCTTC. Translating it yields CASSLDAGTSNYGYTF.

J is TRBJ2-3 and V is TRBV29-1; D possibly corresponds to TRBD2 (6 bases). Germline V gene sequence: CDR1 SQVTM, CDR2 ANQGSEA. V lost 5 bases and J lost 4, with 13 bases in between. The CDR3 runs to 13 residues. The chain's CDR3 is CSVMAGTADTQYF. The CDR3 DNA reads as TGCAGCGTTATGGCGGGGACCGCAGATACGCAGTATTTT.

The gene calls are TRBV27 and TRBJ2-2; D is perhaps TRBD2 (6 bases). Germline CDR1 is MNHEY and CDR2 is SMNVEV (reference sequence). The ends were cut back, 6 bases at V and 0 bases at J, with 14 bases in the middle. This CDR3 is 16 amino acids long. CDR3 residues: CASRPGGTSNTGELFF. CDR3 DNA sequence: TGTGCCAGCAGACCTGGGGGGACCTCGAACACCGGGGAGCTGTTTTTT.

A few counts support this clone. V gene TRBV9 combines with J gene TRBJ2-3, with TRBD1 as a possible D gene (5 bases). Trimming cost V 1 base and J 0 bases, with 12 bases left between them. This CDR3 is built from 16 residues. Germline lookup yields CDR1 SGDLS and CDR2 YYNGEE. This chain's CDR3 is CASSVRKGSSTDTQYF. CDR3 bases: TGTGCCAGCAGCGTAAGGAAGGGGTCTAGCACAGATACGCAGTATTTT.

The chain joins TRBV5-4 to TRBJ2-2, with D hard to call. V gave up 4 bases and J gave up 2 bases, with 15 bases separating them. The CDR3 runs 16 residues. Looked up from germline, CDR1 is SGHNT and CDR2 is YYREEE (reference sequence). CDR3 sequence: CASSPPPRSNTGELFF. CDR3 sequence (DNA): TGTGCCAGCAGCCCGCCCCCCCGGAGCAACACCGGGGAGCTGTTTTTT.

This clone was detected only a few times. V is TRBV2 and J is TRBJ2-5; TRBD2 matches 14 bases. The V gene end was trimmed by 1 base and the J gene end by 1 base; junction bases not matched to a gene: 5. Germline lookup yields CDR1 SNHLY and CDR2 FYNNEI. This CDR3 has 18 amino acids. The CDR3, as DNA: TGTGCCAGCAGTGAAGGGCGGACTAGCGGGGGGACCCAAGAGACCCAGTACTTC. Translation gives CASSEGRTSGGTQETQYF.

The rearrangement joins TRBV7-3 to TRBJ2-1; 11 bases agree with TRBD2. CDR1 is SGHTA and CDR2 is FQGTGA in the germline V gene. This CDR3 contains 19 residues. V was clipped by 5 bases and J by 4 bases; unmatched bases: 16. The CDR3 region has the DNA TGTGCCAGCAGCCCCAAAGACTCTAGCGGGGGGCCACCATACAATGAGCAGTTCTTC. This sequence encodes CASSPKDSSGGPPYNEQFF.

The V and J genes are TRBV19 and TRBJ2-5; D perhaps matches TRBD2 (6 bases). The CDR3 runs to 16 residues. Looked up from germline, CDR1 is LNHDA and CDR2 is SQIVND (reference sequence). The V end lost 5 bases, the J end lost 7 bases, and 23 bases lay between the germline ends. CDR3 protein: CASSAFTSSGFGTQYF. The CDR3 DNA reads TGTGCCAGTAGTGCTTTCACTAGCTCTGGTTTCGGGACCCAGTACTTC.

This clone was picked up a small number of times. The rearrangement joins TRBV6-5 to TRBJ1-6, with D tentatively TRBD1 (6 bases). This CDR3 contains 15 residues. Trimming stripped 2 bases from V and 7 bases from J, with 12 bases between. Germline V gives CDR1 MNHEY, CDR2 SVGAGI. CDR3 nucleotides: TGTGCCAGCAGTTACCGACAGGACCCAAATTCACCCCTCCACTTT. Its protein is CASSYRQDPNSPLHF.

J is TRBJ2-7 and V is TRBV29-1; 9 bases fit TRBD1. This CDR3 is built from 13 residues. Losses at the gene ends were 5 bases for V and 5 bases for J; bases not matched to a gene: 7. Per the germline V gene, CDR1 is SQVTM and CDR2 is ANQGSEA. The CDR3 region is CSVSGQGVDEQYF. DNA for the CDR3: TGCAGCGTTTCGGGACAGGGCGTCGACGAGCAGTACTTC.

The chain couples TRBV21-1 to TRBJ1-3; TRBD1 reflects the table's D call only, with no check against the DNA. TRBV21-1 is noted as a pseudogene. CDR3 length equals 14 residues. DNA for the CDR3: TGTGCCAGCAAGGGTCGACAGGGGGCGAACACCATATATTTT. Translating it yields CASKGRQGANTIYF.

The chain combines TRBV6-5 with TRBJ2-4; D possibly corresponds to TRBD2 (5 bases). The germline gives CDR1 MNHEY, CDR2 SVGAGI. CDR3 length equals 14 residues. Trimming removed 2 bases from V and 12 bases from J, with 17 bases in between. Here the CDR3 reads CASSYGRAGAPQYF. The CDR3 nucleotides read TGTGCCAGCAGTTACGGGCGGGCAGGAGCTCCTCAGTACTTC.

By share of the sample, this clone is medium-sized (0.01 to 0.1%). This chain links TRBV9 with TRBJ2-7, with 11 nucleotides matching TRBD2. CDR3 length: 14 amino acids. V trimming: 3 bases; J trimming: 6 bases; junction bases outside the gene matches: 5. CDR1 is SGDLS, CDR2 YYNGEE, per germline. CDR3 amino acids: CASSAGLAEGEQYF. In DNA form, the CDR3 reads TGTGCCAGCAGCGCGGGACTAGCGGAGGGCGAGCAGTACTTC.

This clone has just a few counts. The genes are TRBV27 and TRBJ2-7, with D possibly being TRBD2 (5 bases). This CDR3 is built from 14 residues. Trimming cost V 6 bases and J 3 bases, with 15 bases left between them. Per germline, CDR1 MNHEY and CDR2 SMNVEV (reference sequence). The CDR3 nucleotides read TGTGCCAGCAGGGGTGGGGAGTTCCACTACGAGCAGTACTTC. Translated: CASRGGEFHYEQYF.